This T cell receptor (beta chain) was found in a study of persistence of HIV-infected CD4 T cells. Turning to this clone: Its target is unknown.

Nonspecific anti-CD3/anti-CD28 bead stimulation represents the broad CD4+ T cell repertoire. CD4+ T cells upregulating both CD40 ligand and CD69 were sorted as responding cells. Sequencing used immunoSEQ version 4 in survey mode. The repertoire was sequenced with immunoSEQ multiplex PCR; TCRdb's copy has only in-frame clones and lacks some. In the table there are more than 35,000 clones, just over 90% of which are singletons. The receptor's source is an adult man with HIV who was CMV-seropositive. Here the sequenced sample was CD4+ T cells sorted from PBMCs after roughly 17-hour stimulation, taken from a patient who received antiretroviral therapy.

CDR3 amino acids: CASSLGQGASGNSPLHF. CDR3 sequence (DNA): TGTGCCAGCAGTTTGGGACAGGGGGCTTCTGGTAATTCACCCCTCCACTTT. This chain connects TRBV2 to TRBJ1-6; 12 bases line up with TRBD1. V shed 5 bases and J 6 bases; nucleotides not matched to a gene: 8. This CDR3 spans 17 amino acids. CDR1 and CDR2 from the germline V gene are SNHLY and FYNNEI.